The clone carrying this T cell receptor beta chain was counted many times. What it recognizes is unknown. The data belong to a study of T cells in Graves' hyperthyroidism and ophthalmopathy. Looking at the study overall: Any treatment followed the collection of peripheral blood at initial diagnosis.

The source material, RNA transcripts, was used to amplify TCR beta CDR3 regions. RT-PCR in the first round (using the HTBI primer set) targeted the TCR CDR3. Each CDR3 protein is one row after TCRdb ran MiXCR on the multiplex PCR reads. The sample contains a few hundred thousand distinct CDR3 sequences, around 14% of which appear only once. Trimming removed 5 bases from V and 5 bases from J; junction bases left unmatched: 3. CDR3 length equals 13 residues. In germline, CDR1 is SGHVS, CDR2 FNYEAQ. General study points: Most thyroid clonotypes with frequency above 0.001 were detected in blood. Patients with ophthalmopathy were separated from those with stable hyperthyroidism by a 13 V-J model.

Sequences were obtained from blood. The receptor's source is a woman aged 25 to 45 with Graves' hyperthyroidism. This chain connects TRBV7-6 to TRBJ2-5; 9 bases are a match to TRBD2. In nucleotides, the CDR3 is TGTGCCAGCAGCCCTAGCGGGATTGAGACCCAGTACTTC. It yields the protein CASSPSGIETQYF.